The source of this T cell receptor beta chain is a study of beta chain features in type 1 diabetes. This clone has just a few counts. Its matching antigen is unknown. Reverse transcribing all isolated RNA meant expressed TCRB transcripts were sequenced. Clones were read by immunoSEQ multiplex PCR, and TCRdb kept only the in-frame ones, dropping some. The sample carries a few hundred thousand clones, around 14% recorded once. Study conclusions and caveats: TCRB CDR3s were moderately but significantly shorter in Type 1 diabetes patients in all four CD4+ subsets.

The receptor comes from a man younger than 45 in good health. Sequencing was carried out using naive CD4+ T cells from blood.

The CDR3 region has the DNA TGTGCCAGTCGTCCCGGGACAGGGAAAGCTTTCTTT. This encodes CASRPGTGKAFF. The genes are TRBV19 and TRBJ1-1; 9 positions agree with TRBD1. Trimming removed 8 bases from V and 9 bases from J; junction bases left unmatched: 7. CDR3 length: 12 amino acids. Germline-derived CDR1 and CDR2 are LNHDA and SQIVND (reference sequence).